The following is a T cell receptor beta chain sequence with its context. Per the original methods: Reference gene primers were amplified, and this amplification served to estimate nucleated cell counts. Assay: immunoSEQ multiplex PCR; the TCRdb copy retains only in-frame clones and omits some. V and J calls and clone size are as listed in that table; D and trimming were resolved from the DNA. Altogether 150,000 to 200,000 clones are present, approximately 79% being singletons, with the ten largest covering about 19%. This CDR3 region has 15 residues. Germline values: CDR1 WSHSY, CDR2 SAAADI. Trimming removed 3 bases at V and 6 bases at J, with 15 bases between. The sample comes from a study of blood T cell repertoires in COVID-19. Study-level background: Material from acute and convalescent COVID-19 was sourced from the United States, Italy and Spain.

This TCR derives from an elderly woman with acute or convalescent COVID-19. Material for sequencing was peripheral blood. The genes are TRBV10-2 and TRBJ1-5; D not certain. The CDR3 is CASSEAGLRAQPQHF. CDR3 coding DNA: TGCGCCAGCAGTGAAGCCGGACTACGGGCTCAGCCCCAGCATTTT.